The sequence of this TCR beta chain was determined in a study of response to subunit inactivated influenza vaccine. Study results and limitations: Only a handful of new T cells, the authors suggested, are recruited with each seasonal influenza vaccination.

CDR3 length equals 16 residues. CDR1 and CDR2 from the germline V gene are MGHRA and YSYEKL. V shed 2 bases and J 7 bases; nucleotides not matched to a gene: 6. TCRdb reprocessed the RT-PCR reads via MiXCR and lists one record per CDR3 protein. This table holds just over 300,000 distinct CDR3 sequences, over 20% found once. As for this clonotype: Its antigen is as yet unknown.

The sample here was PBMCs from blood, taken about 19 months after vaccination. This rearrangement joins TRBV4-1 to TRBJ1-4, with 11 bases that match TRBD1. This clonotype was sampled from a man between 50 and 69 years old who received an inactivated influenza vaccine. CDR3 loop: CASSQHPGQGGEKLFF. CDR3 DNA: TGCGCCAGCAGCCAACATCCGGGACAGGGGGGTGAAAAACTGTTTTTT.